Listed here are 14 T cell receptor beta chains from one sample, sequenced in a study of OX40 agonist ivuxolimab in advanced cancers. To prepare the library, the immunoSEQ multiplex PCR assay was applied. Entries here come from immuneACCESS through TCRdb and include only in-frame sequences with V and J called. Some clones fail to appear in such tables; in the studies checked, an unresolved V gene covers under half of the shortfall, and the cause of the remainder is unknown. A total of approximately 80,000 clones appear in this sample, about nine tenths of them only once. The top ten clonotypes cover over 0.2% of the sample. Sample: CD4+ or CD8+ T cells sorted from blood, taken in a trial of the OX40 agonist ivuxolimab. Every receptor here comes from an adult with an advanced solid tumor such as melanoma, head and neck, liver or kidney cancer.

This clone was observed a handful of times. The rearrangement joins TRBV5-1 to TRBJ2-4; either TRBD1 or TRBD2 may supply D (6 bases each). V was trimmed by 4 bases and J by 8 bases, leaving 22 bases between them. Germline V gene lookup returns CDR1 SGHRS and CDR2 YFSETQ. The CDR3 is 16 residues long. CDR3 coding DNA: TGCGCCAGCAGCCTGGGGGGCCTTAGTCAACGGGACATTCAGTACTTC. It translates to CASSLGGLSQRDIQYF. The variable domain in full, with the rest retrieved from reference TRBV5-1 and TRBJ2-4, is KAGVTQTPRYLIKTRGQQVTLSCSPISGHRSVSWYQQTPGQGLQFLFEYFSETQRNKGNFPGRFSGRQFSNSRSEMNVSTLELGDSALYLCASSLGGLSQRDIQYFGAGTRLSVL.

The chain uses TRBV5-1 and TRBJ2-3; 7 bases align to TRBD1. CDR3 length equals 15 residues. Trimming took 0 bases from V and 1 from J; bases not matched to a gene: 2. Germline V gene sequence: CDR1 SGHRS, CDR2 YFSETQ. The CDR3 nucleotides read TGCGCCAGCAGCTTGGTTGACAGGGGCACAGATACGCAGTATTTT. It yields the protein CASSLVDRGTDTQYF. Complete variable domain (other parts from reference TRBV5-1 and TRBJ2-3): KAGVTQTPRYLIKTRGQQVTLSCSPISGHRSVSWYQQTPGQGLQFLFEYFSETQRNKGNFPGRFSGRQFSNSRSEMNVSTLELGDSALYLCASSLVDRGTDTQYFGPGTRLTVL.

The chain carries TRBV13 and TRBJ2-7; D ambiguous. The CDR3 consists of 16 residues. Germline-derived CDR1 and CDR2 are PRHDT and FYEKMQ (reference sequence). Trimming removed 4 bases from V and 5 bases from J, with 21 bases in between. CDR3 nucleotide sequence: TGTGCCAGCAGCTATCGCCTTGTGGGCTCGAGGAACGAGCAGTACTTC. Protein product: CASSYRLVGSRNEQYF.

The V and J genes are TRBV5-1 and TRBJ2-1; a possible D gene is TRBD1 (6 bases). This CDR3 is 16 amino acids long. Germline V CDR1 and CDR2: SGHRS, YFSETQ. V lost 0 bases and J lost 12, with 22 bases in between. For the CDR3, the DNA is TGCGCCAGCAGCTTGGCGTCGGGGACATCATCTTTCGGGCAGTTCTTC. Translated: CASSLASGTSSFGQFF.

Here the CDR3 DNA reads TGCGCCAGCAGTATCGGGTATGGAAACACCATATATTTT. Protein product: CASSIGYGNTIYF. This sequence joins TRBV5-1 and TRBJ1-3, with D unclear. This CDR3 is 13 amino acids long. Germline CDR1 reads SGHRS; CDR2 reads YFSETQ. V gave up 5 bases and J gave up 3 bases, with 9 bases separating them. Based on the CDR3 plus reference TRBV5-1 and TRBJ1-3, the full variable domain is KAGVTQTPRYLIKTRGQQVTLSCSPISGHRSVSWYQQTPGQGLQFLFEYFSETQRNKGNFPGRFSGRQFSNSRSEMNVSTLELGDSALYLCASSIGYGNTIYFGEGSWLTVV.

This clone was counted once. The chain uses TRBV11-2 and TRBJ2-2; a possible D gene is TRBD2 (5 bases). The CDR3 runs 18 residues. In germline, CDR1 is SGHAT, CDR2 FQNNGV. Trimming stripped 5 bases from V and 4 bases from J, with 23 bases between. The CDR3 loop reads CASSTFTIGVVFTGELFF. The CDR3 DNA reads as TGTGCCAGCAGCACTTTTACTATCGGGGTAGTTTTCACCGGGGAGCTGTTTTTT.

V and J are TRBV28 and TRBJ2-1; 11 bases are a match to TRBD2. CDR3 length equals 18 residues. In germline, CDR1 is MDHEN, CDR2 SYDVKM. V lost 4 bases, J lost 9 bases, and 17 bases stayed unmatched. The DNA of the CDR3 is TGTGCCAGCAGTTCCTTTTTTTCGGGACTAGCGGTCTATGTTGAGCAGTTCTTC. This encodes CASSSFFSGLAVYVEQFF.

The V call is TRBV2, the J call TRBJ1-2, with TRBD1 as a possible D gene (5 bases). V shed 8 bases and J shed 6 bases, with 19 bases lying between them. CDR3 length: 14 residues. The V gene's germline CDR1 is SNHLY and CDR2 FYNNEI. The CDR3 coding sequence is TGTGCCAGCCGCGACCGGGACGGGCTGAATGGCTACACCTTC. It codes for CASRDRDGLNGYTF.

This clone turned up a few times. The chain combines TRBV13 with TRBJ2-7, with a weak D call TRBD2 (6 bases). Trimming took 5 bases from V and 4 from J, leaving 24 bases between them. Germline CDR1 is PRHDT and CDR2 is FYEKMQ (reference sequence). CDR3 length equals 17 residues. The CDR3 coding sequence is TGTGCCAGCAGCCAGACCATTGGACTAACCGTCGAGTACGAGCAGTACTTC. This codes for CASSQTIGLTVEYEQYF.

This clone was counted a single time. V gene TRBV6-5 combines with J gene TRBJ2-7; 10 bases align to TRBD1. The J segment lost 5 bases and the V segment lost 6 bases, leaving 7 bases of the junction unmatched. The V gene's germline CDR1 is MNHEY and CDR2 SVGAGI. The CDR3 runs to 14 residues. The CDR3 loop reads CASSTPGTGDEQYF. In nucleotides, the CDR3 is TGTGCCAGCAGCACCCCCGGGACAGGGGACGAGCAGTACTTC.

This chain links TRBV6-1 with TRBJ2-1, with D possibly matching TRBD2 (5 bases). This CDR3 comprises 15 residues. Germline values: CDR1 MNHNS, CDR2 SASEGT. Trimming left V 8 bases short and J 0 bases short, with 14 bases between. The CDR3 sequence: CASDGAVSSYNEQFF. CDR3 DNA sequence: TGTGCCAGCGATGGAGCGGTGAGCTCCTACAATGAGCAGTTCTTC.

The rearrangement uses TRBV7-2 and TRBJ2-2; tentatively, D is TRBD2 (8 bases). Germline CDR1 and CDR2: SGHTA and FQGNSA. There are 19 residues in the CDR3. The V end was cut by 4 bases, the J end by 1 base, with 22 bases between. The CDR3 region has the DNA TGTGCCAGCAGCTCAGGGGGGACGGGGCTAGCGGGGAACACCGGGGAGCTGTTTTTT. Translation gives CASSSGGTGLAGNTGELFF.

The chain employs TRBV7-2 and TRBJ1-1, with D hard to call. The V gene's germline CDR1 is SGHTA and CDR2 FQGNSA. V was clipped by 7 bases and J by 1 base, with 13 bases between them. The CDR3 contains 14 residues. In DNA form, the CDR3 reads TGTGCCAGCATCCTTAGTAGGTGGAACACTGAAGCTTTCTTT. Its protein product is CASILSRWNTEAFF.

In nucleotides, the CDR3 is TGTGCCAGCAGCCTTGGGACGGCTGAAGGGACTGAAGCTTTCTTT. As protein: CASSLGTAEGTEAFF. The genes are TRBV11-1 and TRBJ1-1, with a possible D match to TRBD1 (5 bases). The germline V gene has CDR1 SGHAT and CDR2 FQDESV (reference sequence). CDR3 length: 15 amino acids. V was shortened by 5 bases and J by 5 bases, with 18 bases between the two germline ends.